These T cell receptor beta chains were read from a single sample in a study of spatial heterogeneity in lung cancer. TCRdb re-derived calls from the 5' RACE reads in MiXCR, one entry per CDR3 protein. The sample yields about 23,000 distinct CDR3 sequences, about 4.3% seen once. The sequences come from PBMCs, collected at surgery. These receptors were collected from a male donor with early-stage non-small cell lung cancer. Both conserved end residues are part of each CDR3. A D gene is named only where the DNA matches it firmly. Only some rows state a clone size, as once, few, many or a class for expanded clones.

medium-sized TRBJ2-3 - TRBV6-5 TGTGCCAGCTTGACCCCTAGCACAGATACGCAGTATTTT CASLTPSTDTQYF
- TRBJ2-3 - TRBV5-1 TGCGCCAGCAGCCTCCAGCTAATAGAATCAGATACGCAGTATTTT CASSLQLIESDTQYF
many TRBJ2-1 TRBD2 TRBV7-2 TGTGCCAGCAGCTCCGCGTGGGGGGGGTTTTCCTACAATGAGCAGTTCTTC CASSSAWGGFSYNEQFF
- TRBJ1-5 - TRBV20-1 TGCAGTGCTCTCCGGGACCGCTACAATCAGCCCCAGCATTTT CSALRDRYNQPQHF
many TRBJ2-2 - TRBV9 TGTGCCAGCAGCGTAGCTCGGGGAACTAGTAACACCGGGGAGCTGTTTTTT CASSVARGTSNTGELFF
many TRBJ2-3 TRBD2 TRBV15 TGTGCCACCAGCAGAGTACGGTTGGCGGGGGGTATTGATACGCAGTATTTT CATSRVRLAGGIDTQYF
many TRBJ1-1 TRBD1 TRBV7-2 TGTGCCAGCAGCTTAGTGGGGGACAGCACTGAAGCTTTCTTT CASSLVGDSTEAFF
many TRBJ2-5 - TRBV19 TGTGCCAGTAGTATAGATAAAAGCGCGGGCAGAGAGACCCAGTACTTC CASSIDKSAGRETQYF
- TRBJ1-5 - TRBV28 TGTGCCAGCGTCCTTTTTATGGGGGCAGGTGCTCAGCCCCAGCATTTT CASVLFMGAGAQPQHF
few TRBJ1-5 TRBD1 TRBV6-1 TGTGCCAGCAGCGGTCGGGGGACGACAGGGGGCGATCAGCCCCAGCATTTT CASSGRGTTGGDQPQHF
few TRBJ2-5 TRBD1 TRBV19 TGTGCCAGGTGGGGGGGACAGGGAGAAGAGACCCAGTACTTC CARWGGQGEETQYF
many TRBJ1-5 - TRBV28 TGTGCCAGCAGTCAAACAGGGAACTATCAGCCCCAGCATTTT CASSQTGNYQPQHF
many TRBJ2-2 - TRBV7-2 TGTGCCAGCAGCTTACAGGCGCTCCAAACCGGGGAGCTGTTTTTT CASSLQALQTGELFF
many TRBJ1-2 - TRBV3-1 TGTGCCAGCAGCCAAAGGGCCGCGTATGGCTACACCTTC CASSQRAAYGYTF
- TRBJ1-2 - TRBV30 TGTGCCTGGAGCAAACCCATGGAAGCTAACTATGGCTACACCTTC CAWSKPMEANYGYTF
medium-sized TRBJ1-2 - TRBV20-1 TGCAGTGCTGCCTGGGAGGCCGAACTTGGGGGCTACACCTTC CSAAWEAELGGYTF
many TRBJ2-7 - TRBV3-1 TGTGCCAGCAGCCCTAGCGCCACCTACGAGCAGTACTTC CASSPSATYEQYF
many TRBJ2-2 - TRBV2 TGTGCCAGCAGGAAGCAGGGGATCGGGGAGCTGTTTTTT CASRKQGIGELFF
many TRBJ2-7 - TRBV6-2/TRBV6-3 TGTGCCAGCAGTTACTCTTCAGGGCGGCCCAACGAGCAGTACTTC CASSYSSGRPNEQYF
many TRBJ2-1 TRBD2 TRBV7-3 TGTGCCAGCAGCGCCCTAGCGGGGGGGAACAATGAGCAGTTCTTC CASSALAGGNNEQFF
- TRBJ2-5 TRBD2 TRBV18 TGTGCCAGCTCACCAGGGGAGGGAAGCCAAGAGACCCAGTACTTC CASSPGEGSQETQYF
many TRBJ2-1 - TRBV24-1 TGTGCCACCAGTGATTTGGACAGTTTTGCCAATGAGCAGTTCTTC CATSDLDSFANEQFF
many TRBJ2-1 - TRBV7-6 TGTGCCAGCAGCTTGGGGAGCCTCCCGAGAAACAATGAGCAGTTCTTC CASSLGSLPRNNEQFF
many TRBJ1-6 - TRBV28 TGTGCCAGCAGTTCGACAGATGGTAATTCACCCCTCCACTTT CASSSTDGNSPLHF
few TRBJ1-1 TRBD1 TRBV24-1 TGTGCCACCAGTGATGGACGGGACAGGGGGCACACTGAAGCTTTCTTT CATSDGRDRGHTEAFF
many TRBJ2-7 TRBD2 TRBV7-2 TGTGCCAGCAGCCCCCGGACTAGCGGGAGGGCCAAGCAGTACTTC CASSPRTSGRAKQYF
few TRBJ2-3 TRBD1 TRBV28 TGTGCCAGCCGGGGACAGGGGGGAGATACGCAGTATTTT CASRGQGGDTQYF
many TRBJ2-7 - TRBV29-1 TGCAGCGTTGAAGATCGGGAAGGCCCCTACGAGCAGTACTTC CSVEDREGPYEQYF
many TRBJ1-6 - TRBV21-1 TGTGCCACCGGAGGCGCGAATAATTCACCCCTCCACTTT CATGGANNSPLHF
medium-sized TRBJ2-7 TRBD2 TRBV12-3/TRBV12-4 TGTGCCAGCAGTCTCCAGGGACTAGCTGGCGAGCAGTACTTC CASSLQGLAGEQYF
- TRBJ1-6 - TRBV7-3 TGTGCCAGCAGCTTAGCGCCAGGACTTTCACCCCTCCACTTT CASSLAPGLSPLHF
many TRBJ2-2 TRBD1 TRBV29-1 TGCAGCGTTGCTACAGGGGGAACCTCCTCGAACACCGGGGAGCTGTTTTTT CSVATGGTSSNTGELFF
many TRBJ1-5 TRBD1 TRBV12-3/TRBV12-4 TGTGCCAGCGTTCGGACAGGGGATCAGCCCCAGCATTTT CASVRTGDQPQHF
many TRBJ1-2 - TRBV20-1 TGCAGTGCGGTGTCTGGGGGGGCGCGCGGCTACACCTTC CSAVSGGARGYTF
few TRBJ1-2 - TRBV12-3/TRBV12-4 TGTGCCAGCAGTTTGCGGGGGCCGCGGGGCTACACCTTC CASSLRGPRGYTF
many TRBJ1-6 - TRBV6-1 TGTGCCAGCAGAACGATCAGGGTCTCCTATAATTCACCCCTCCACTTT CASRTIRVSYNSPLHF
many TRBJ1-2 - TRBV5-1 TGCGCCAGCAGCTTGGAGGGGCAGGGTAATGGCTACACCTTC CASSLEGQGNGYTF
medium-sized TRBJ2-7 TRBD1 TRBV29-1 TGCAGCGCAACCTCTCGACAGGGTATCCACGAGCAGTACTTC CSATSRQGIHEQYF
- TRBJ2-2 TRBD2 TRBV7-2 TGTGCCAGCAGCTTAGCGGATAGCGGGCCGATGTTTTTT CASSLADSGPMFF
many TRBJ1-4 - TRBV4-2 TGTGCCAGCAGCCAAGAAGAGAGCAATGAAAAACTGTTTTTT CASSQEESNEKLFF
many TRBJ1-3 - TRBV7-3 TGTGCCAGCTCCGCTGGGGGGAACACCATATATTTT CASSAGGNTIYF
many TRBJ2-2 TRBD1 TRBV28 TGTGCCAGCAGACCCCCGGGACAGGGCGCCGGGGAGCTGTTTTTT CASRPPGQGAGELFF
- TRBJ1-4 TRBD1 TRBV6-5 TGTGCCAGCAGTTACTCCGGGACAGGGTACGAAAAACTGTTTTTT CASSYSGTGYEKLFF
medium-sized TRBJ1-2 - TRBV6-1 TGTGCCAGCAGTGAACAGCCTAACTATGGCTACACCTTC CASSEQPNYGYTF
many TRBJ1-1 - TRBV29-1 TGCAGCGTTGAAGGATCTGGAAACACTGAAGCTTTCTTT CSVEGSGNTEAFF
many TRBJ1-5 - TRBV28 TGTGCCAGCAGTCTCGACAGGAGTAGCAATCAGCCCCAGCATTTT CASSLDRSSNQPQHF
many TRBJ1-2 - TRBV29-1 TGCAGCGTTGAAGAGCCGGGCAGATCCTATGGCTACACCTTC CSVEEPGRSYGYTF
many TRBJ2-2 - TRBV6-2/TRBV6-3 TGTGCCAGCAGTCCTCCCGGGACGGTTACCGGGGAGCTGTTTTTT CASSPPGTVTGELFF
many TRBJ2-7 - TRBV7-8 TGTGCCAGCACCCTAACGCAACGGCCCAACGAGCAGTACTTC CASTLTQRPNEQYF
many TRBJ1-1 TRBD1 TRBV18 TGTGCCAGCTCACCTTTGCCAGGGGGCGCGGACACTGAAGCTTTCTTT CASSPLPGGADTEAFF
many TRBJ1-3 - TRBV7-9 TGTGCCAGCAGCTTCGGGACGGTTGGAAACACCATATATTTT CASSFGTVGNTIYF
many TRBJ2-1 TRBD2 TRBV10-3 TGTGCCATCAGTGAGTCGGGCGGGGGGCTTACTAATGAGCAGTTCTTC CAISESGGGLTNEQFF
many TRBJ2-5 TRBD1 TRBV12-3/TRBV12-4 TGTGCCAGCAGCGCAACAGGGGGCGGAGAGACCCAGTACTTC CASSATGGGETQYF
many TRBJ1-1 - TRBV10-3 TGTGCCATCAGCTCCCAGGGACGAGGGGTGAACACTGAAGCTTTCTTT CAISSQGRGVNTEAFF
many TRBJ1-3 - TRBV5-1 TGCGCCAGCAGCTGGGCATTTTCCCCGGTGGACACCATATATTTT CASSWAFSPVDTIYF
many TRBJ2-5 TRBD2 TRBV5-1 TGCGCCAGCAGCCGGGGACTAGTAAACCAAGAGACCCAGTACTTC CASSRGLVNQETQYF
many TRBJ2-1 - TRBV18 TGTGCCAGCTCACCACTTACCCTTGACGTGAGCTCCTACAATGAGCAGTTCTTC CASSPLTLDVSSYNEQFF
medium-sized TRBJ1-2 TRBD1 TRBV27 TGTGCCAGCAGAGGGACAGGGGGCTCCCTCGGCTACACCTTC CASRGTGGSLGYTF